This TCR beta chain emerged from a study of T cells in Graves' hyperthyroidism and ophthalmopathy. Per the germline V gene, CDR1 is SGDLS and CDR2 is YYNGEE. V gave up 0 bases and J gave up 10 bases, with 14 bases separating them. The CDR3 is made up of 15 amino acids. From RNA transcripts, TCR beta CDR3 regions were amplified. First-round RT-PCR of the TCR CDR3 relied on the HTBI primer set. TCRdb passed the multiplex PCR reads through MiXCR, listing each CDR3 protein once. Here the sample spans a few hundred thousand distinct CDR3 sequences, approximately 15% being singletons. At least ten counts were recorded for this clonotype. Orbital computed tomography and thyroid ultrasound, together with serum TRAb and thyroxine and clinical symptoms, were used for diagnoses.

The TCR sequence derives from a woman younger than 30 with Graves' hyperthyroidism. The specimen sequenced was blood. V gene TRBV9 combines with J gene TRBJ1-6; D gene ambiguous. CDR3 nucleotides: TGTGCCAGCAGCGTAGAAGGTCAATTAGGGTCACCCCTCCACTTT. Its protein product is CASSVEGQLGSPLHF. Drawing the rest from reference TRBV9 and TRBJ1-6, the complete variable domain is DSGVTQTPKHLITATGQRVTLRCSPRSGDLSVYWYQQSLDQGLQFLIQYYNGEERAKGNILERFSAQQFPDLHSELNLSSLELGDSALYFCASSVEGQLGSPLHFGNGTRLTVT.